This T cell receptor beta chain was identified during a study of blood T cells in healthy people across ages. Together with a sample-barcoded 5' primer, a J-beta primer mix was included in a second PCR lasting about 6 to 11 cycles. Tagging of each cDNA molecule was performed by a template-switch adaptor with 12 random nucleotides. TCRdb used MiXCR to reprocess the 5' RACE reads, holding one entry per CDR3 protein. In the table there are 800,000 to 1,300,000 distinct CDR3 sequences, 20% to 25% of which are singletons. The trim removed 0 bases at V and 3 bases at J, leaving 4 bases unmatched. CDR1 LGHNA and CDR2 YSLEER come from the germline V gene. The CDR3 is 15 amino acids. This clonotype was seen more than once but under ten times. The sample was also linked to a second study, of T cells of mothers and their children.

The sequenced sample consisted of blood. This TCR was sampled from a girl aged 2 to 9 in good health. The chain carries TRBV4-3 and TRBJ2-5; 7 bases fit TRBD2. CDR3 nucleotides: TGCGCCAGCAGCCAAGAACTCGCGGGGGAAGAGACCCAGTACTTC. Protein product: CASSQELAGEETQYF.